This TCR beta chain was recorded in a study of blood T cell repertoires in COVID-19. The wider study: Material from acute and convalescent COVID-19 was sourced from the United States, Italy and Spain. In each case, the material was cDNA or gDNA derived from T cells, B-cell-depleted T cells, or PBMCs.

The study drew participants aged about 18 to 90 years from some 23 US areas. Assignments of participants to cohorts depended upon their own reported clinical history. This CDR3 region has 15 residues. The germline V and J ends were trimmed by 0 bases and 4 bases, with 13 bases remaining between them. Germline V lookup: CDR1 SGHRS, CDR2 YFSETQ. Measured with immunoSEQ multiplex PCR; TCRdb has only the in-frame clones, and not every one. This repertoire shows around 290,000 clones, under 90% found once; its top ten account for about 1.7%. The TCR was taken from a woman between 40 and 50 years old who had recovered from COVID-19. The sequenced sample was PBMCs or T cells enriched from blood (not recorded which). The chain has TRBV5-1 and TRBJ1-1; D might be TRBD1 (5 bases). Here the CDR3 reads CASSLAGTGGTEAFF. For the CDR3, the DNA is TGCGCCAGCAGCTTGGCCGGCACCGGGGGCACTGAAGCTTTCTTT. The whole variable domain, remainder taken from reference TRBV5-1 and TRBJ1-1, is KAGVTQTPRYLIKTRGQQVTLSCSPISGHRSVSWYQQTPGQGLQFLFEYFSETQRNKGNFPGRFSGRQFSNSRSEMNVSTLELGDSALYLCASSLAGTGGTEAFFGQGTRLTVV.